This T cell receptor (beta chain) was sequenced during a study of identifying expanded T cells in peripheral blood. Assay used: immunoSEQ multiplex PCR; TCRdb lists only in-frame clones, some missing. The sample has approximately 140,000 clones; about 88% are singletons. No infections or other immune events were documented during collection. J lost 6 bases, V lost 8 bases, and 7 bases had no gene match. The CDR3 sequence is 13 residues long. Looked up from germline, CDR1 is MNHEY and CDR2 is SMNVEV (reference sequence). Worth noting for this clone: Its target is unknown.

Findings and limits, study-wide: Across healthy donors, higher total template counts meant significantly greater approximately 2-week count variance. Over approximately two and four weeks, about 16 and 20 clones changed, versus approximately 1.1 between replicates.

The sequenced material came from blood. The V and J genes are TRBV27 and TRBJ2-5, with TRBD2 matching 9 bases. The receptor comes from a person aged 18 to 75 in good health. CDR3 bases: TGTGCCAGCTTTAGCGGGAGTCTGAAGACCCAGTACTTC. Translated: CASFSGSLKTQYF.